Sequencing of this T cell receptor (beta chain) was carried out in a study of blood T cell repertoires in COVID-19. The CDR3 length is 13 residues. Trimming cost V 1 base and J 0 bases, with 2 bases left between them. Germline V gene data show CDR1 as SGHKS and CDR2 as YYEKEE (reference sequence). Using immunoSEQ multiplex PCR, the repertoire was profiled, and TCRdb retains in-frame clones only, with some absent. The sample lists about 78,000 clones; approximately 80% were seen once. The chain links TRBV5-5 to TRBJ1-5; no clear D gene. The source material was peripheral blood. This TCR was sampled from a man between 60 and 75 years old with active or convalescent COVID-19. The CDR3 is CASSLHSNQPQHF. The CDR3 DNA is TGTGCCAGCAGCTTGCATAGCAATCAGCCCCAGCATTTT. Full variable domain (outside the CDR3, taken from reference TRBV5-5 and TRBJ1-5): DAGVTQSPTHLIKTRGQQVTLRCSPISGHKSVSWYQQVLGQGPQFIFQYYEKEERGRGNFPDRFSARQFPNYSSELNVNALLLGDSALYLCASSLHSNQPQHFGDGTRLSIL.